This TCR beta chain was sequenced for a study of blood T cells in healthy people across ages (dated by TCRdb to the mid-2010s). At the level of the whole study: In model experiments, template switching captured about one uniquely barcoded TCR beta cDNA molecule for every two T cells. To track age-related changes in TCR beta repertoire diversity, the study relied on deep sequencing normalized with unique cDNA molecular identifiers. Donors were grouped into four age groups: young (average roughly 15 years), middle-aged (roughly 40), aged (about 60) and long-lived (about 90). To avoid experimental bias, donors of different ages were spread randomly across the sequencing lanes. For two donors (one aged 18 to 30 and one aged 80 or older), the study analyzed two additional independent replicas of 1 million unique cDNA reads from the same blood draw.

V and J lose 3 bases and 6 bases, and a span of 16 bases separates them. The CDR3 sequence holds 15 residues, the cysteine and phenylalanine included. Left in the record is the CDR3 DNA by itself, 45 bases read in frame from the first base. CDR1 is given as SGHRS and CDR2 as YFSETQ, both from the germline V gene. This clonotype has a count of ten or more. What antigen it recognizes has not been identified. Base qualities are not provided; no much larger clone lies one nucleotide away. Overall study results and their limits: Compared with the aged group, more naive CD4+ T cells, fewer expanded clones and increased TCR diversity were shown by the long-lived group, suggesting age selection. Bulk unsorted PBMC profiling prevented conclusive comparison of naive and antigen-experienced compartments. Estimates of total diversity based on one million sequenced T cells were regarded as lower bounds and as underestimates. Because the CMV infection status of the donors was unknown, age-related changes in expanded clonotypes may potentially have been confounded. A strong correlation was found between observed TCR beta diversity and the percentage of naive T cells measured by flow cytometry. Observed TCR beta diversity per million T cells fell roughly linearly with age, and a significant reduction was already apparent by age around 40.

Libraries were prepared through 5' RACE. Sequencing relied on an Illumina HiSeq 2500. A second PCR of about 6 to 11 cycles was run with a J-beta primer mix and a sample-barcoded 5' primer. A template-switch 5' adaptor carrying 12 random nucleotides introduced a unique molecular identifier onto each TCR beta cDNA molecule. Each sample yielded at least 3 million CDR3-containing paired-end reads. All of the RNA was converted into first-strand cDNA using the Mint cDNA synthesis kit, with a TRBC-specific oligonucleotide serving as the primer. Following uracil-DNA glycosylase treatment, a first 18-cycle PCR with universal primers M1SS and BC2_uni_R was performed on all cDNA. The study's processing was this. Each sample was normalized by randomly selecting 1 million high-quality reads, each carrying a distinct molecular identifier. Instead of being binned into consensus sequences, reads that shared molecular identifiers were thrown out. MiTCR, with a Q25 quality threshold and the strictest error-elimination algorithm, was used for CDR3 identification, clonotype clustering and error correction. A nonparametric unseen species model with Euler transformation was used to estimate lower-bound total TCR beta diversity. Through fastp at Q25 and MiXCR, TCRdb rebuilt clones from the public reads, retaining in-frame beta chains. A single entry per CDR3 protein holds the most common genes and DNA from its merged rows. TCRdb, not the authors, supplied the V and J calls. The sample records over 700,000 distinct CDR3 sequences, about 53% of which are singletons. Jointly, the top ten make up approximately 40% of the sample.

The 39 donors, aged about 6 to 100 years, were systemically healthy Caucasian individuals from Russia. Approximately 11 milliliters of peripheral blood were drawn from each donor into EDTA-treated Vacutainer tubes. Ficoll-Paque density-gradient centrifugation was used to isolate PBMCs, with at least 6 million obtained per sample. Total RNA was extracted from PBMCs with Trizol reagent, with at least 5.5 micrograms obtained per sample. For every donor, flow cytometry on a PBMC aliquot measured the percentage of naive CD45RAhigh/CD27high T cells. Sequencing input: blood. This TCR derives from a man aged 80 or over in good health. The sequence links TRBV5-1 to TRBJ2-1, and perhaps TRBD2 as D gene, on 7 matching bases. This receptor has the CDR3 CASSSGGLGGNEQFF. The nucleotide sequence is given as TGCGCCAGCAGCTCCGGCGGACTAGGGGGCAATGAGCAGTTCTTC.